This T cell receptor beta chain derives from a study of control samples from healthy donors and cancer patients. In its sample, this clone is large. The CDR3 has 15 residues. Germline CDR1 and CDR2: MNHEY and SVGAGI. Trimming removed 8 bases from V and 2 bases from J; junction bases left unmatched: 7. Generated by immunoSEQ multiplex PCR, the TCRdb table keeps only in-frame clones and is missing some. This sample carries roughly 120,000 clones, 80% to 90% of them seen once, and the ten largest clones take about 1.1%. V and J are TRBV6-5 and TRBJ2-3; 10 bases match TRBD2. This clonotype originated in a woman between 45 and 65 years old with colorectal cancer. Sequencing was performed on PBMCs. CDR3 amino acids: CASGLLAGSTDTQYF. CDR3 nucleotide sequence: TGTGCCAGCGGACTACTAGCGGGGTCCACAGATACGCAGTATTTT.